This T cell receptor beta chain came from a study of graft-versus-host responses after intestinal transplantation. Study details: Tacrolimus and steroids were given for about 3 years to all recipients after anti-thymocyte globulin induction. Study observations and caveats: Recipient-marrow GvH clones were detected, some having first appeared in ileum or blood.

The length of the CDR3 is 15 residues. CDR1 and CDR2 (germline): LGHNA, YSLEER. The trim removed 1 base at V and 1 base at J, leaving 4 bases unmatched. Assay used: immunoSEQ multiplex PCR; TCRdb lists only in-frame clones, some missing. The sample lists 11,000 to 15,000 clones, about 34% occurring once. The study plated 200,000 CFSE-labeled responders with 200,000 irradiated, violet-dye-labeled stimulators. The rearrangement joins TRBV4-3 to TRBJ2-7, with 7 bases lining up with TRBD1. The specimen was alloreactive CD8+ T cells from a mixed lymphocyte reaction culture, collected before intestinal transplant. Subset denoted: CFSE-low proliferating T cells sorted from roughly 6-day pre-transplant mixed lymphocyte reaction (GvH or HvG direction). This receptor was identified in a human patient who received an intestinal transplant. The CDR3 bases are TGCGCCAGCAGCCAAGGGACAGGATTATCCTACGAGCAGTACTTC. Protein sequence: CASSQGTGLSYEQYF.